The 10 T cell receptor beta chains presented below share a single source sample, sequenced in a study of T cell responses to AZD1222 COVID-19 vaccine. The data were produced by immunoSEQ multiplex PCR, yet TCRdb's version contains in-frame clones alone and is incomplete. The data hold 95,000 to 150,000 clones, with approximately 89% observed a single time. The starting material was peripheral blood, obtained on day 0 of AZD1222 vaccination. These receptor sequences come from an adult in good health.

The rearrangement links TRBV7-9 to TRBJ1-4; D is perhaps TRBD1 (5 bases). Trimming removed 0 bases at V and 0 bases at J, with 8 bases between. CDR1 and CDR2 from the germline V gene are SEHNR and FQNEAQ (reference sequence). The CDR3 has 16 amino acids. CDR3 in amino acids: CASSLARQSTNEKLFF. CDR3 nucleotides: TGTGCCAGCAGCTTAGCCCGACAGTCAACTAATGAAAAACTGTTTTTT.

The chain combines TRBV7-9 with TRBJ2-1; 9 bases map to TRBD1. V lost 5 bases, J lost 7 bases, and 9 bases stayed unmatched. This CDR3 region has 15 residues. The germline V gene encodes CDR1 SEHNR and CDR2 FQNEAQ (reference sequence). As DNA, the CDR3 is TGTGCCAGCAGCCCCGGACAGGGGCTGTGGAATGAGCAGTTCTTC. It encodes CASSPGQGLWNEQFF.

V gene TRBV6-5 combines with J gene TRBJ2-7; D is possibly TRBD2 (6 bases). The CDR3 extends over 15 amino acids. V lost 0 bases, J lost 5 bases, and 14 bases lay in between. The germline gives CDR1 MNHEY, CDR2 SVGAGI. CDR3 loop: CASSYSASGGDEQYF. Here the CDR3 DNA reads TGTGCCAGCAGTTACTCGGCCTCCGGCGGGGACGAGCAGTACTTC.

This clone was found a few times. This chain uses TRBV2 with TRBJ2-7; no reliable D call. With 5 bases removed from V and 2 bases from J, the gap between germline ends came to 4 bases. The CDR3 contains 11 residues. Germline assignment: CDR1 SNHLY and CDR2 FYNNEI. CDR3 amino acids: CASSYPYEQYF. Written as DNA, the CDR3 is TGTGCCAGCAGTTATCCCTACGAGCAGTACTTC.

CDR3 sequence reads: CASSRRGANEKLFF. DNA for the CDR3: TGTGCCAGCTCACGACGAGGGGCTAATGAAAAACTGTTTTTT. The J gene is TRBJ1-4, the V gene TRBV18; maybe TRBD1 (5 bases). CDR1 is KGHSH, CDR2 LQKENI, per germline. V dropped 4 bases and J dropped 3 bases, with 9 bases sitting between them. This CDR3 is built from 14 residues.

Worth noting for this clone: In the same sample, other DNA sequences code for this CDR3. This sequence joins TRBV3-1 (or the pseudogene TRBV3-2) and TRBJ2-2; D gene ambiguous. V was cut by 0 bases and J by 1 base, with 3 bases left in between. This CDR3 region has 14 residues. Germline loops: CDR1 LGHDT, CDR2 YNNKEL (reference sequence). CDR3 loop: CASSQDENTGELFF. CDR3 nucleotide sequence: TGTGCCAGCAGCCAAGATGAGAACACCGGGGAGCTGTTTTTT.

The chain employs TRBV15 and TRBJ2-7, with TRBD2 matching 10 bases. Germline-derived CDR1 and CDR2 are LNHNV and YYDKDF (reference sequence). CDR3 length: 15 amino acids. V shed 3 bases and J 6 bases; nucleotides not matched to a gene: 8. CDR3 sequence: CATSSSSGGVFEQYF. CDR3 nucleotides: TGTGCCACCAGCAGTTCTAGCGGGGGTGTTTTCGAGCAGTACTTC.

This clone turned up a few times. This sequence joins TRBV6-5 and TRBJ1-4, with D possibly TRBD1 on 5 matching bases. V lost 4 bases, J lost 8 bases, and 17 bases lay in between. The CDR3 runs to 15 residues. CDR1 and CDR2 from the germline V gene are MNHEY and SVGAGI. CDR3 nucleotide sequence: TGTGCCAGCAGTTCCCGGACACTCTCGGGGGAAAAACTGTTTTTT. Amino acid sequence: CASSSRTLSGEKLFF.

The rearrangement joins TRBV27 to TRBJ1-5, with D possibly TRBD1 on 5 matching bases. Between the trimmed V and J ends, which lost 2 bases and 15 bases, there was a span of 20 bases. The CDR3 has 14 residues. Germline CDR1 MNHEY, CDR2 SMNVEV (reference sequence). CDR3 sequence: CASSLLLGRGERHF. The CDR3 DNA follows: TGTGCCAGCAGTTTACTACTCGGTCGGGGGGAACGGCATTTT.

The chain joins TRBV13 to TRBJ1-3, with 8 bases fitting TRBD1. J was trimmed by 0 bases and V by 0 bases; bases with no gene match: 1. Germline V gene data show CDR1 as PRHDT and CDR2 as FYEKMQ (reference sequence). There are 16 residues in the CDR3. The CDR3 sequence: CASSLGRGHSGNTIYF. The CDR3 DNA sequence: TGTGCCAGCAGCTTAGGCAGGGGGCACTCTGGAAACACCATATATTTT.